The source of this TCR beta chain is a study of beta chain features in type 1 diabetes. Study results and limitations: A definitive answer on HLA type influencing TCRB rearrangement was not reached here. Shorter TCRB CDR3s, moderately but significantly so, were found in Type 1 diabetes patients in all four CD4+ subsets.

Trimming took 4 bases from V and 7 from J; bases not matched to a gene: 3. CDR1 is SGHNT, CDR2 YYREEE, per germline (reference sequence). CDR3 length: 15 amino acids. About this clone itself: Antigen unknown.

The whole isolated RNA underwent reverse transcription, so sequencing captured expressed TCRB transcripts. Only in-frame clones appear in the TCRdb table, and some are missing; sequencing was by immunoSEQ multiplex PCR. The table shows under 350,000 clones, with about 24% occurring only once. This TCR was sampled from a woman between 25 and 40 years old with type 1 diabetes. The chain uses TRBV5-4 and TRBJ2-4; 15 bases are a match to TRBD2. The source material was naive CD4+ T cells from blood. The CDR3 is CASSVGLAGGNIQYF. In DNA, the CDR3 is TGTGCCAGCAGCGTAGGACTAGCGGGAGGGAACATTCAGTACTTC.